Presented here are 15 T cell receptor beta chains from one specimen sequenced in a study of blood T cell repertoires in COVID-19. The protocol was immunoSEQ multiplex PCR, while the TCRdb copy is restricted to in-frame clones and leaves out a portion. The sample lists a few hundred thousand clones, roughly four fifths occurring once. The sample consisted of PBMCs or T cells enriched from blood (not recorded which). The receptor set was obtained from a woman aged 40 to 50 with acute COVID-19.

V gene TRBV9 combines with J gene TRBJ1-6; 9 bases agree with TRBD1. This CDR3 has 15 amino acids. V lost 0 bases and J lost 9; bases outside the gene matches: 4. Germline loops: CDR1 SGDLS, CDR2 YYNGEE. CDR3 protein: CASSVAGQGRSPLHF. CDR3 nucleotide sequence: TGTGCCAGCAGCGTAGCTGGACAGGGGCGTTCACCCCTCCACTTT.

The chain combines TRBV7-2 with TRBJ2-2, with D maybe TRBD2 (6 bases). In germline, CDR1 is SGHTA, CDR2 FQGNSA. Between the trimmed V and J ends, which lost 5 bases and 2 bases, there was a span of 15 bases. The CDR3 totals 16 residues. The CDR3 nucleotides are TGTGCCAGCAGCACAGATGGACTAACTAACACCGGGGAGCTGTTTTTT. It is translated as CASSTDGLTNTGELFF.

The chain uses TRBV7-6 and TRBJ1-2; weak D call: TRBD1 (5 bases). With 4 bases removed from V and 2 bases from J, the gap between germline ends came to 20 bases. Germline CDR1 is SGHVS and CDR2 is FNYEAQ. The CDR3 runs to 17 residues. CDR3 sequence (DNA): TGTGCCAGCAGCTCAGTTGGTGTAGGGCGGACAAACTATGGCTACACCTTC. Translated, it gives CASSSVGVGRTNYGYTF. The full variable domain, rest sourced from reference TRBV7-6 and TRBJ1-2, is GAGVSQSPRYKVTKRGQDVALRCDPISGHVSLYWYRQALGQGPEFLTYFNYEAQQDKSGLPNDRFSAERPEGSISTLTIQRTEQRDSAMYRCASSSVGVGRTNYGYTFGSGTRLTVV.

The chain has TRBV2 and TRBJ1-1; D ambiguous. Germline values: CDR1 SNHLY, CDR2 FYNNEI. This CDR3 comprises 13 residues. Trimming left V 8 bases short and J 7 bases short, with 17 bases between. CDR3 protein: CASGGNGPNEAFF. In nucleotides, the CDR3 is TGTGCCAGCGGAGGGAATGGGCCGAATGAAGCTTTCTTT.

This sequence joins TRBV7-8 and TRBJ2-1; 7 bases are a match to TRBD2. This CDR3 is built from 15 residues. CDR1 is SGHVS and CDR2 is FQNEAQ in the germline V gene. V shed 5 bases, J shed 0 bases, and the junction held 4 bases outside the gene matches. The CDR3 region is CASSGTISSYNEQFF. DNA for the CDR3: TGTGCCAGCAGCGGGACTATCAGCTCCTACAATGAGCAGTTCTTC.

This clone turned up a few times. This sequence joins TRBV12-3 or TRBV12-4 and TRBJ1-6; D not certain. V lost 6 bases and J 15 bases, leaving 18 bases between the germline ends. This CDR3 contains 13 residues. The CDR3 DNA is TGTGCCAGCAGACTCCAAGGAGCCGGGGTCCTCCACTTT. As protein: CASRLQGAGVLHF.

The chain uses TRBV27 and TRBJ1-2; D is perhaps TRBD1 (5 bases). Germline values: CDR1 MNHEY, CDR2 SMNVEV (reference sequence). The CDR3 sequence is 12 residues long. Trimming took off 2 bases at V and 5 bases at J, with 6 bases between the two ends. CDR3 sequence reads: CASSLGAYGYTF. CDR3 sequence (DNA): TGTGCCAGCAGTTTAGGGGCTTATGGCTACACCTTC.

This chain connects TRBV6-5 to TRBJ2-6; D uncertain. Germline CDR1 is MNHEY and CDR2 is SVGAGI. The CDR3 runs 15 residues. The V end lost 4 bases, the J end lost 1 base, and 8 bases lay between the germline ends. CDR3 protein: CASSSRMSGANVLTF. CDR3 DNA: TGTGCCAGCAGTTCCAGGATGTCTGGGGCCAACGTCCTGACTTTC.

The chain couples TRBV3-1 (or the pseudogene TRBV3-2) to TRBJ1-5, with 7 nucleotides matching TRBD1. Germline lookup yields CDR1 LGHDT and CDR2 YNNKEL (reference sequence). CDR3 length: 19 amino acids. V was pared by 1 base and J by 7 bases, with 19 bases of the junction left unmatched. In DNA form, the CDR3 reads TGTGCCAGCAGCCAAGCTTTTCCTACGCGCCAGGACAGGATGCAGCCCCAGCATTTT. Translated, it gives CASSQAFPTRQDRMQPQHF.

The gene calls are TRBV11-2 and TRBJ1-5, with D possibly being TRBD1 (5 bases). This CDR3 has 14 residues. The germline CDR1 and CDR2 sequences are SGHAT and FQNNGV. Trimming removed 2 bases from V and 15 bases from J, with 20 bases in between. Here the CDR3 DNA reads TGTGCCAGCAGCTTAACGCCTATAAGTGGGGCTCGGCATTTT. Translated, it gives CASSLTPISGARHF.

The chain has TRBV23-1 and TRBJ1-5; tentative D call: TRBD1 (6 bases). TRBV23-1 is recorded as an ORF, its role being uncertain. Between the trimmed V and J ends, which lost 4 bases and 1 base, there was a span of 17 bases. The CDR3 covers 17 residues. CDR3 DNA: TGCGCCAGCAGTCCGGGACATTGCTGGGTAAGCAATCAGCCCCAGCATTTT. Amino acids: CASSPGHCWVSNQPQHF.

V usage is TRBV18 and J usage is TRBJ1-1; 7 bases fit TRBD1. After removal of 2 bases from V and 4 bases from J, the junction contained 1 base not matched to a gene. This CDR3 is built from 13 residues. Per germline, CDR1 KGHSH and CDR2 LQKENI. The CDR3 DNA sequence: TGTGCCAGCTCACCAAACAGGGGCACTGAAGCTTTCTTT. It is translated as CASSPNRGTEAFF.

With regard to this clone: The identical CDR3 is also encoded by other nucleotide sequences in the sample. This chain connects TRBV7-2 to TRBJ2-3; no clear D gene. The CDR3 is 13 residues long. V lost 0 bases and J lost 2, with 3 bases in between. Germline V lookup: CDR1 SGHTA, CDR2 FQGNSA. CDR3 sequence: CASSLAYTDTQYF. The CDR3 DNA reads as TGTGCCAGCAGCTTAGCCTACACAGATACGCAGTATTTT.

In its sample, this clone was seen a few times. J is TRBJ1-2 and V is TRBV2; a weak D match, TRBD1 (6 bases). V dropped 6 bases and J dropped 8 bases, with 16 bases sitting between them. This CDR3 comprises 13 residues. The V gene's germline CDR1 is SNHLY and CDR2 FYNNEI. The CDR3 is CASSLSGTLGYTF. CDR3 sequence (DNA): TGTGCCAGCAGCTTATCCGGGACACTCGGCTACACCTTC. Filled out from reference TRBV2 and TRBJ1-2, the complete variable domain reads EPEVTQTPSHQVTQMGQEVILRCVPISNHLYFYWYRQILGQKVEFLVSFYNNEISEKSEIFDDQFSVERPDGSNFTLKIRSTKLEDSAMYFCASSLSGTLGYTFGSGTRLTVV.

This clone was found once. Other nucleotide sequences in the sample specify the same CDR3. The chain recombines TRBV6-5 with TRBJ2-7; no definite D call. The germline gives CDR1 MNHEY, CDR2 SVGAGI. Trimming removed 0 bases from V and 0 bases from J, with 3 bases in between. This CDR3 has 13 residues. The DNA for the CDR3 is TGTGCCAGCAGTTACTCGAGCTCCTACGAGCAGTACTTC. It is translated as CASSYSSSYEQYF.